The next 13 T cell receptor beta chains were all read from a single sample in a study of T cells after yellow fever vaccination. MiXCR, applied by TCRdb to the 5' RACE reads, yields one record per CDR3 protein. The data contain around 350,000 distinct CDR3 sequences, around a tenth of them singletons. The source material was PBMCs, sampled on the day of the first yellow fever vaccination. Every receptor here comes from a man between 18 and 29 years old who received the YFV17D yellow fever vaccine.

The sample holds a few counts of this clonotype. This rearrangement joins TRBV9 to TRBJ2-2; D is unclear. V was pared by 7 bases and J by 6 bases, with 19 bases between. Germline V gene lookup returns CDR1 SGDLS and CDR2 YYNGEE. The CDR3 is made up of 15 amino acids. The CDR3 sequence is CASGTSPSGAGELFF. The CDR3 region has the DNA TGTGCCAGCGGTACCTCCCCTTCGGGTGCCGGGGAGCTGTTTTTT.

The gene calls are TRBV6-1 and TRBJ2-7; D unclear. Germline assignment: CDR1 MNHNS and CDR2 SASEGT. The CDR3 length is 13 residues. Between the trimmed V and J ends, which lost 2 bases and 4 bases, there was a span of 9 bases. The CDR3 DNA reads TGTGCCAGCAGTGAATCGGACGTTTACGAGCAGTACTTC. Translating gives CASSESDVYEQYF.

This clonotype was seen a few times. The rearrangement uses TRBV4-2 and TRBJ2-5; 9 bases line up with TRBD2. Germline CDR1 and CDR2: LGHNA and YNFKEQ. The CDR3 is 16 amino acids. J lost 4 bases, V lost 1 base, and 7 bases had no gene match. The DNA of the CDR3 is TGTGCCAGCAGCCAAGTACAGGGACTAGCCTTAGAGACCCAGTACTTC. Amino acids: CASSQVQGLALETQYF.

Only a few counts were recorded for this clonotype. The chain recombines TRBV2 with TRBJ2-4; D may be TRBD1 (6 bases). Trimming stripped 7 bases from V and 6 bases from J, with 16 bases between. The CDR3 runs to 14 residues. The germline CDR1 and CDR2 sequences are SNHLY and FYNNEI. CDR3 region: CASTKETGPNIQYF. The CDR3 region has the DNA TGTGCCAGCACGAAGGAGACAGGCCCAAACATTCAGTACTTC. The whole variable domain, filled in from reference TRBV2 and TRBJ2-4, reads EPEVTQTPSHQVTQMGQEVILRCVPISNHLYFYWYRQILGQKVEFLVSFYNNEISEKSEIFDDQFSVERPDGSNFTLKIRSTKLEDSAMYFCASTKETGPNIQYFGAGTRLSVL.

There are a few counts of this clonotype. The chain is built from TRBV5-1 and TRBJ1-6, with D possibly matching TRBD1 (5 bases). Germline CDR1 is SGHRS and CDR2 is YFSETQ. V dropped 4 bases and J dropped 10 bases, with 12 bases sitting between them. The CDR3 totals 13 residues. CDR3 bases: TGCGCCAGCAGCGGGGGATTTGGATCACCCCTCCACTTT. It is translated as CASSGGFGSPLHF.

This clonotype was counted a single time. V gene TRBV27 combines with J gene TRBJ2-3, with 7 positions matching TRBD2. The J segment lost 4 bases and the V segment lost 3 bases, leaving 10 bases of the junction unmatched. Per germline, CDR1 MNHEY and CDR2 SMNVEV (reference sequence). The CDR3 runs 16 residues. The CDR3 loop reads CASSFDRGGGPDTQYF. In DNA, the CDR3 is TGTGCCAGCAGTTTCGATAGGGGCGGGGGTCCAGATACGCAGTATTTT.

This clonotype has at least ten counts. This rearrangement joins TRBV7-2 to TRBJ2-5; D is possibly TRBD1 or TRBD2 (5 bases each). CDR1 and CDR2 (germline): SGHTA, FQGNSA. The CDR3 covers 13 residues. Trimming left V 5 bases short and J 1 base short, with 8 bases between. CDR3 protein: CASSQRGQETQYF. As DNA, the CDR3 is TGTGCCAGCAGCCAGAGGGGCCAAGAGACCCAGTACTTC.

The chain is built from TRBV7-2 and TRBJ2-2, with D hard to call. V gave up 5 bases and J gave up 5 bases, with 9 bases separating them. The CDR3 is 13 residues long. Germline lookup yields CDR1 SGHTA and CDR2 FQGNSA. CDR3 loop: CASSLSLTGELFF. CDR3 DNA: TGTGCCAGCAGCCTCTCCTTAACCGGGGAGCTGTTTTTT.

This clonotype has at least ten counts. The J gene is TRBJ2-7, the V gene TRBV20-1; a weak D match, TRBD1 (6 bases). Germline V gene lookup returns CDR1 DFQATT and CDR2 SNEGSKA (reference sequence). The CDR3 is 13 residues long. In DNA, the CDR3 is TGCAGTGTCAGACAGGATCCCTCCTCCGAGCAGTACGTC. Translating gives CSVRQDPSSEQYV.

This clonotype was detected only a few times. The CDR3 nucleotides are TGTGCCAGCAGCTTTACGGCTAATTCACCCCTCCACTTT. This sequence encodes CASSFTANSPLHF. The chain uses TRBV7-9 and TRBJ1-6; D not certain. The germline V gene has CDR1 SEHNR and CDR2 FQNEAQ (reference sequence). V was shortened by 3 bases and J by 6 bases, with 6 bases between the two germline ends. The CDR3 loop spans 13 amino acids.

V and J are TRBV4-1 and TRBJ1-4, with unresolved D. The CDR3 totals 15 residues. Deletions cut 6 bases from V and 0 bases from J, with 11 bases between. CDR1 is MGHRA and CDR2 is YSYEKL in the germline V gene. The CDR3 loop is CASSSPGTTNEKLFF. The CDR3 DNA follows: TGCGCCAGCAGTAGCCCTGGCACAACTAATGAAAAACTGTTTTTT.

This clonotype appeared a few times. The chain recombines TRBV18 with TRBJ2-3; the match to TRBD2 covers 8 bases. V shed 3 bases and J 1 base; nucleotides not matched to a gene: 3. Per germline, CDR1 KGHSH and CDR2 LQKENI. The CDR3 spans 15 residues. CDR3 amino acids: CASSPLLAGTDTQYF. In nucleotides, the CDR3 is TGTGCCAGCTCACCTTTACTAGCGGGCACAGATACGCAGTATTTT.

V gene TRBV6-2 or TRBV6-3 combines with J gene TRBJ2-3; 12 nucleotides line up with TRBD2. The V and J ends lost 5 bases and 0 bases, in that order; junction bases with no gene match: 15. The germline CDR1 and CDR2 sequences are MNHEY and SVGEGT. This CDR3 has 20 residues. The CDR3 DNA reads as TGTGCCAGCAGTCGCCGGCGGATCCCCGGACTAGCGGGGAGCACAGATACGCAGTATTTT. Translation gives CASSRRRIPGLAGSTDTQYF.